This note documents a single T cell receptor beta chain sequence. Its antigen is not known. The junction differs from germline at one of its ends, possibly a read error. This entry belongs to a study of post-analysis software for immune sequencing data. Broader study findings: Five TRBV segments, including TRBV5-6, TRBV5-1 and TRBV20-1, were more frequent in patients than controls.

This CDR3 has 13 residues. Germline V gene lookup returns CDR1 SGDLS and CDR2 YYNGEE. Each TCR beta cDNA library carried unique molecular identifiers. MiXCR, run by TCRdb on the PCR reads, gives a single entry per CDR3 protein. This sample has about 260,000 distinct CDR3 sequences, with less than 40% found just once. The material sequenced was blood. The origin of this receptor is a girl between 10 and 17 years old with multiple sclerosis. The chain is built from TRBV9 and TRBJ2-2; weak D call: TRBD2 (5 bases). The DNA of the CDR3 is TGTGCCAGCAGCGTCCGGTCCCCCGGGGAGCGGTTTTTT. Protein sequence: CASSVRSPGERFF.